This TCR beta chain comes out of a study of T cell repertoires in cytomegalovirus infection. Study-level background: It was the public TCR beta signatures that indicated both CMV infection and matching HLA type.

Via MiXCR, TCRdb re-called the reads, giving one row per CDR3 protein. Of under 70,000 distinct CDR3 sequences in the sample, 25% to 40% were seen once. Study-level findings and limits: Ex vivo, HLA-C-restricted CMV-specific TCR beta clonotypes prevailed over the rest of the response. Identification of carriers of CMV plus the relevant HLA was performed using cumulative public TCR beta family frequency.

The CDR3 is made up of 16 amino acids. Germline CDR1 is SGHKS and CDR2 is YYEKEE (reference sequence). The trim removed 2 bases at V and 0 bases at J, leaving 7 bases unmatched. On this clonotype itself: Its target is unknown.

Sequencing was performed on PBMCs, sequenced either directly or after in vitro stimulation (not recorded which). J is TRBJ1-1 and V is TRBV5-5; 7 positions match TRBD1. This receptor was taken from a human donor in good health (CMV status not recorded). Some clones in this sample may be carry-over from other donors' samples. The CDR3, as DNA: TGTGCCAGCAGCTTACACAGGGGATCCATGAACACTGAAGCTTTCTTT. Protein sequence: CASSLHRGSMNTEAFF.